This T cell receptor beta chain is from a study of STAT3 mutations in large granular lymphocyte leukemia. About the study: Canonical activating STAT3 mutations were detected in roughly half of the longitudinally sequenced T-LGLL patients. Study-wide results and limits: Suggested: STAT3 mutation was not the ancestral event for these clonal expansions. In T-cell large granular lymphocyte leukemia, about half of patients showed multiple immunodominant subclonotypes. After therapy, about 35% of the 18 patients switched clonotypes, all new clones STAT3 wild type.

A word on this clone: The target antigen is unknown.

TCRdb's table, derived via immunoSEQ multiplex PCR, lists solely in-frame clones and lacks some. The table shows about 10,000 clones, with 88% occurring only once. Trimming took 4 bases from V and 5 from J, leaving 18 bases between them. The CDR3 contains 15 residues. Germline values: CDR1 SGHKS, CDR2 YYEKEE (reference sequence). Sequencing used peripheral blood mononuclear cells. The chain joins TRBV5-5 to TRBJ1-2; D unresolved. This clonotype originated in a man in his sixties with T-cell large granular lymphocyte leukemia. Some clones in this sample may be carry-over from other donors' samples. The CDR3 nucleotides read TGTGCCAGCAGCCGAGAGAGGACGACGTATTATGGCTACACCTTC. It encodes CASSRERTTYYGYTF.